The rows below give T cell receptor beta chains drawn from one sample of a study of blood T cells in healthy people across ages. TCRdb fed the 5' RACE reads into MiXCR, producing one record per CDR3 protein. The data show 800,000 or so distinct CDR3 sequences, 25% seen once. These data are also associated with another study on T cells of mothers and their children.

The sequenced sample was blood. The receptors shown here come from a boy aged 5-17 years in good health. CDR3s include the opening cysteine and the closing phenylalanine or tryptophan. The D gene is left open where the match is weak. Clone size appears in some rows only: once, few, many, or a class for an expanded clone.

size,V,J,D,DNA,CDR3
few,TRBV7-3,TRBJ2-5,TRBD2,TGTGCCAGCAGCTCTAGAAATTCCGGGACTAGCGGATTAGAGACCCAGTACTTC,CASSSRNSGTSGLETQYF
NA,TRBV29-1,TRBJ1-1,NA,TGCAGCGGATTACCGGGGGGGACTGAAGCTTTCTTT,CSGLPGGTEAFF
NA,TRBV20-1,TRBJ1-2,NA,TGCGGTGCTAGAGATCCCAGGGCTGAGCGTGGCTACACCTTC,CGARDPRAERGYTF
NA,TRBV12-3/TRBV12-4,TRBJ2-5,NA,TGTGCCAGCCGATCCAGCACCCAAGAGACCCAGTACTTC,CASRSSTQETQYF
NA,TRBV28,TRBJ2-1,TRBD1,TGTGCCAGCAGTCCTACAGGGGTGGACTACAATGAGCAGTTCTTC,CASSPTGVDYNEQFF
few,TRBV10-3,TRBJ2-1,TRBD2,TGTGCCATCAGTGAGTCGGCCAGCGGGAGGGCAGGGCAGTTCTTC,CAISESASGRAGQFF
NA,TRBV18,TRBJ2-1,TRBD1,TGTGCCAGCTCACCACGGGACAGGGGGTACAGTGAGCAGTTCTTC,CASSPRDRGYSEQFF
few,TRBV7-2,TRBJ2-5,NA,TGTGCCAGCAGCTCGGACGGATTACAAGAGACCCAGTACTTC,CASSSDGLQETQYF
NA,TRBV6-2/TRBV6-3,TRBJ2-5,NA,TGTGCCAGCAATCGCGGGCAGGTCCAAGAGACCCAGTACTTC,CASNRGQVQETQYF
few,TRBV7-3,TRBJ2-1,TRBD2,TGTGCCAGCAGCCGTGGGACTAGCGGGGGTTTTAGTCACAATGAGCAGTTCTTC,CASSRGTSGGFSHNEQFF
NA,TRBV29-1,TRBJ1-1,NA,TGCAGCGGCCGCGGCGGTTATGACACTGAAGCTTTCTTT,CSGRGGYDTEAFF
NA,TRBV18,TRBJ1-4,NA,TGTGCCAGCTCATCGGCCCGCACCGCCCTTTTTGGGAAACTGTTTTTT,CASSSARTALFGKLFF
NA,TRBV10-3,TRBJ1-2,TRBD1,TGTGCCATCAGTGCGGTGACAGGGGGCAGCTATGGCTACACCTTC,CAISAVTGGSYGYTF
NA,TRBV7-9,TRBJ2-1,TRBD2,TGTGCCAGCAGCACTCGGACTAGCGGGAGCTCCAATGAGCAGTTCTTC,CASSTRTSGSSNEQFF
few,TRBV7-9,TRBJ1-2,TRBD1,TGTGCCAGCAGCCTCAGACAGGGCCAAGCTAACTATGGCTACACCTTC,CASSLRQGQANYGYTF
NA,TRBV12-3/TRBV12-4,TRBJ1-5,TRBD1,TGTGCCAGCAGCCGGGGGACAGGGGGTTCGCAGCCCCAGCATTTT,CASSRGTGGSQPQHF
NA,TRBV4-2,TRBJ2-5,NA,TGTGCCAGCAGCCAAGAAATGGGGCGGGAAAGAGAGACCCAGTACTTC,CASSQEMGRERETQYF
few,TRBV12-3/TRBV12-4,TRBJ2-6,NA,TGTGCCAGCAGTTTAGGGTCTCCTGGGGCCAACGTCCTGACTTTC,CASSLGSPGANVLTF
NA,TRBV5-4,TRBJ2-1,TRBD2,TGTGCCAGCAGCGCGGGAATGAGCGGGAGCTCCTACAATGAGCAGTTCTTC,CASSAGMSGSSYNEQFF
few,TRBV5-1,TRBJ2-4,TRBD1,TGCGCCAGCAGCACAACAGGGGCCCTAAACATTCAGTACTTC,CASSTTGALNIQYF
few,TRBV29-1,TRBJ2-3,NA,TGCAGCGTTGTTCCAGTTACCTCCCTCACAGATACGCAGTATTTT,CSVVPVTSLTDTQYF
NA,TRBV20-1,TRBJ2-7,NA,TGCAGTGCTGGTCCCGATCCAGGGGAGGCCTACGAGCAGTACTTC,CSAGPDPGEAYEQYF
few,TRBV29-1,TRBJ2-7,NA,TGCAGCGTATTTGGGAGTAATCCGTACGAGCAGTACTTC,CSVFGSNPYEQYF
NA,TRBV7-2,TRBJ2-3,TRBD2,TGTGCCAGCAGCTCTACCCCGGATAGCGGGAGGGCGAAGTATTTT,CASSSTPDSGRAKYF
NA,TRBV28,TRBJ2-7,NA,TGTGCCAGCAGCCCCGGGCGGACATTGGGGCAGTACTTC,CASSPGRTLGQYF
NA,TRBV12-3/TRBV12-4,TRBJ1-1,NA,TGTGCCAGCAGGGCGGGAATAAACACTGAAGCTTTCTTT,CASRAGINTEAFF
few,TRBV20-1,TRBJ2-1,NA,TGCAGTGCTGTCGGAAAGAGCTCCTACAATGAGCAGTTCTTC,CSAVGKSSYNEQFF
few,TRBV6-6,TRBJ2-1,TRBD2,TGTGCCAGCAGTTACTTGGTTGGACTAGCGGGAGATGAGCAGTTCTTC,CASSYLVGLAGDEQFF